The clone carrying this TCR beta chain occurred once. No antigen is known for it. The sample belongs to a study of cytomegalovirus exposure and HLA in healthy donors. Data came from immunoSEQ multiplex PCR; TCRdb stores just in-frame clones and leaves some out. The sample yields hundreds of thousands of clones, 83% seen once. Germline CDR1 reads SNHLY; CDR2 reads FYNNEI. Trimming removed 3 bases from V and 4 bases from J, with 15 bases in between. This CDR3 contains 15 residues. It was the approximately 130-subject validation cohort, separate from the approximately 670-subject first cohort, to which the donors belonged. Study-wide results and limits: Investigators reported approximately 170 TCR beta chains as tied to cytomegalovirus.

J is TRBJ1-2 and V is TRBV2; tentatively, D is TRBD1 (5 bases). Material: PBMCs. The source is a woman aged 18-29 years in good health and CMV-seronegative. This CDR3 reads CASSDVGTSGYGYTF. CDR3 in DNA: TGTGCCAGCAGTGACGTGGGGACCTCGGGCTATGGCTACACCTTC.